This T cell receptor beta chain was identified during a study of CD8+ T cells in alopecia areata. cDNA reverse transcribed from extracted RNA served as the sequencing template. The repertoire was sequenced with immunoSEQ multiplex PCR; TCRdb's copy has only in-frame clones and lacks some. The sample has 150,000 to 180,000 clones; 40% to 60% are singletons. The CDR3 has 16 residues. In germline, CDR1 is LGHNA, CDR2 YSLEER. V was trimmed by 0 bases and J by 5 bases, leaving 16 bases between them. This receptor was identified in a human donor with alopecia areata. The sample was CD8+ T cells sorted from blood, taken at week 0. V usage is TRBV4-3 and J usage is TRBJ1-2, with TRBD1 as a possible D gene (6 bases). CDR3 loop: CASSQERSGALYGYTF. Here the CDR3 DNA reads TGCGCCAGCAGCCAAGAGCGTTCAGGGGCGTTGTATGGCTACACCTTC.